This T cell receptor beta chain derives from a study of blood T cell repertoires in COVID-19. Overall study: The analysed material was cDNA or gDNA that came from T cells, B-cell-depleted T cells, or PBMCs.

Seattle-derived patients entered the study during active infection and were followed longitudinally. In the original processing: Estimated nucleated cell counts came from reference gene primer amplification. This table comes from immunoSEQ multiplex PCR, and its TCRdb copy is limited to in-frame clones, with some not included. The V and J calls and the clone size are those of that table, but D and trimming were determined from the DNA. The sample consists of a few hundred thousand clones, around 88% of them appearing once. Trimming took 4 bases from V and 3 from J; bases not matched to a gene: 6. This CDR3 comprises 14 residues. CDR1 SGHDT and CDR2 YYEEEE come from the germline V gene.

Sequencing was performed on peripheral blood. J is TRBJ1-1 and V is TRBV5-6; 7 bases agree with TRBD1. This clonotype originated in a woman aged 65 to 85 with COVID-19, enrolled during active disease. The CDR3 spells CASSPGTAYTEAFF. The CDR3 DNA follows: TGTGCCAGCAGCCCCGGGACAGCCTACACTGAAGCTTTCTTT.